The 30 T cell receptor beta chains presented below share a single source sample, sequenced in a study of a mutant IDH1 vaccine in newly diagnosed glioma (dated by TCRdb to the early 2020s). Their cognate antigens are unknown. The library was produced with the immunoSEQ multiplex PCR assay. TCRdb's version of the immuneACCESS table is confined to in-frame rearrangements and falls short of the full clone set. An unresolved V gene accounts for under half of the shortfall where checked; the remainder is of unknown origin. Present in this sample are tens of thousands of clones, about 74% of which were seen just once. The ten top clones hold roughly 5% of the sample. The time point tag for this specimen amounts to: week 35, safety follow-up. A 20-mer mutant IDH1 peptide at 300 micrograms in Montanide made up each vaccine dose, which was injected subcutaneously together with topical imiquimod. The specimen was PBMCs, collected from a glioma patient whose treatment included an IDH1 peptide vaccine. The origin of the receptors is a man in his fifties or sixties with glioma.

The chain couples TRBV30 to TRBJ2-2; D unresolved. This CDR3 has 13 residues. Germline V CDR1 and CDR2: GTSNPN, SVGIG (reference sequence). Trimming took off 1 base at V and 7 bases at J, with 10 bases between the two ends. CDR3 bases: TGTGCCTGGAGTGATTTACGCATCGGGGAGCTGTTTTTT. Protein product: CAWSDLRIGELFF.

This clone has just a few counts. The rearrangement uses TRBV13 and TRBJ1-3, with no clear D. Germline V gene sequence: CDR1 PRHDT, CDR2 FYEKMQ (reference sequence). The CDR3 has 13 residues. V was shortened by 0 bases and J by 4 bases, with 4 bases between the two germline ends. CDR3: CASSLGQGNTIYF. The CDR3 DNA follows: TGTGCCAGCAGCTTAGGACAGGGAAACACCATATATTTT.

The chain employs TRBV20-1 and TRBJ2-5, with no clear D. The CDR3 is 10 amino acids. V lost 3 bases, J lost 2 bases, and 1 base lay in between. The germline gives CDR1 DFQATT, CDR2 SNEGSKA (reference sequence). CDR3 bases: TGCAGTGCTAGTCAAGAGACCCAGTACTTC. Its translation: CSASQETQYF.

This clone was seen more than once but under ten times. The chain is built from TRBV6-1 and TRBJ1-5; D may be TRBD1 (5 bases). V lost 3 bases to trimming and J lost 6 bases, with 12 bases between them. CDR1 is MNHNS, CDR2 SASEGT, per germline. CDR3 size: 14 residues. Here the CDR3 DNA reads TGTGCCAGCAGTGAGACGGGGCAGCGTCAGCCCCAGCATTTT. Translated: CASSETGQRQPQHF.

The chain uses TRBV13 and TRBJ1-4, with 10 nucleotides matching TRBD1. V gave up 3 bases and J gave up 5 bases; unmatched junction bases: 3. This CDR3 is 15 amino acids long. Germline CDR1 and CDR2: PRHDT and FYEKMQ (reference sequence). The CDR3 DNA reads TGTGCCAGCAGCTTCGCGGGACAGGGGAATGAAAAACTGTTTTTT. Encoded protein: CASSFAGQGNEKLFF.

J is TRBJ2-5 and V is TRBV5-1, with D possibly being TRBD1 (5 bases). The CDR3 runs 15 residues. Per the germline V gene, CDR1 is SGHRS and CDR2 is YFSETQ. Trimming removed 4 bases at V and 3 bases at J, with 16 bases between. CDR3: CASSLGSVGEETQYF. The CDR3, as DNA: TGCGCCAGCAGCCTGGGGTCGGTAGGGGAAGAGACCCAGTACTTC.

This clone was recorded a few times. The chain couples TRBV7-2 to TRBJ1-3; 10 bases fit TRBD1. Germline-derived CDR1 and CDR2 are SGHTA and FQGNSA. The CDR3 length is 16 residues. J was trimmed by 5 bases and V by 5 bases; bases with no gene match: 9. CDR3 residues: CASSAPTGGLRNTIYF. CDR3 sequence (DNA): TGTGCCAGCAGCGCGCCGACAGGGGGCTTAAGAAACACCATATATTTT. The whole variable domain, filled in from reference TRBV7-2 and TRBJ1-3, reads GAGVSQSPSNKVTEKGKDVELRCDPISGHTALYWYRQSLGQGLEFLIYFQGNSAPDKSGLPSDRFSAERTGGSVSTLTIQRTQQEDSAVYLCASSAPTGGLRNTIYFGEGSWLTVV.

The chain uses TRBV6-5 and TRBJ2-7; possible D gene TRBD1, 6 bases. This CDR3 has 12 amino acids. Looked up from germline, CDR1 is MNHEY and CDR2 is SVGAGI. With 6 bases removed from V and 3 bases from J, the gap between germline ends came to 9 bases. CDR3 in DNA: TGTGCCAGCAGACAGGGATTCTACGAGCAGTACTTC. It codes for CASRQGFYEQYF.

The rearrangement joins TRBV7-2 to TRBJ1-4; no clear D gene. CDR1 SGHTA and CDR2 FQGNSA come from the germline V gene. The germline V and J ends were trimmed by 2 bases and 7 bases, with 14 bases remaining between them. This CDR3 has 15 amino acids. The CDR3 DNA follows: TGTGCCAGCAGCTTACCGCGTGGGGAGGGTGAAAAACTGTTTTTT. It is translated as CASSLPRGEGEKLFF.

This clone has only a few counts. The chain joins TRBV28 to TRBJ2-7; D call uncertain. Germline V lookup: CDR1 MDHEN, CDR2 SYDVKM. V gave up 10 bases and J gave up 6 bases, with 13 bases separating them. The CDR3 totals 11 residues. CDR3 amino acids: CATRMAAEQYF. DNA for the CDR3: TGTGCCACCCGGATGGCAGCCGAGCAGTACTTC.

The sample holds a few counts of this clone. This chain joins TRBV5-6 and TRBJ2-5, with D maybe TRBD2 (5 bases). In germline, CDR1 is SGHDT, CDR2 YYEEEE. This CDR3 has 14 residues. Trimming shortened V by 4 bases and J by 6 bases, and 16 bases separated the two germline ends. The CDR3 reads CASSHRDQGKTQYF. In DNA form, the CDR3 reads TGTGCCAGCAGCCACCGGGATCAAGGAAAGACCCAGTACTTC. The full variable domain, its missing parts supplied by reference TRBV5-6 and TRBJ2-5, is DAGVTQSPTHLIKTRGQQVTLRCSPKSGHDTVSWYQQALGQGPQFIFQYYEEEERQRGNFPDRFSGHQFPNYSSELNVNALLLGDSALYLCASSHRDQGKTQYFGPGTRLLVL.

The chain combines TRBV6-1 with TRBJ2-7; D might be TRBD2 (6 bases). Trimming cost V 6 bases and J 6 bases, with 21 bases left between them. Germline CDR1 is MNHNS and CDR2 is SASEGT. This CDR3 region has 15 residues. This chain's CDR3 is CASRNPGSRRGEQYF. The CDR3 bases are TGTGCCAGCAGGAACCCGGGTTCAAGGCGGGGCGAGCAGTACTTC.

The chain joins TRBV6-5 to TRBJ1-2; 7 bases align to TRBD1. Trimming cost V 6 bases and J 2 bases; bases outside gene matches: 6. CDR1 is MNHEY, CDR2 SVGAGI, per germline. This CDR3 has 14 amino acids. CDR3 nucleotides: TGTGCCAGCAGCTCCCGGGACAGCAACTATGGCTACACCTTC. It codes for CASSSRDSNYGYTF.

V and J are TRBV19 and TRBJ1-5; TRBD1 might be the D (5 bases). In germline, CDR1 is LNHDA, CDR2 SQIVND (reference sequence). The CDR3 is 15 residues long. V was shortened by 4 bases and J by 2 bases, with 12 bases between the two germline ends. CDR3: CASSKMGLGNQPQHF. DNA for the CDR3: TGTGCCAGTAGTAAAATGGGGCTGGGCAATCAGCCCCAGCATTTT.

This clone has just one count. The chain combines TRBV5-1 with TRBJ2-3; 7 bases line up with TRBD1. With 4 bases clipped from V and 2 bases from J, the junction kept 4 bases outside the gene matches. Germline V gene lookup returns CDR1 SGHRS and CDR2 YFSETQ. This CDR3 region has 14 residues. The CDR3 DNA is TGCGCCAGCAGCCAAGACAGGGCCACAGATACGCAGTATTTT. Its translation: CASSQDRATDTQYF.

This chain joins TRBV19 and TRBJ2-5, with D perhaps TRBD2 (5 bases). Germline values: CDR1 LNHDA, CDR2 SQIVND (reference sequence). The length of the CDR3 is 12 residues. V was trimmed by 3 bases and J by 4 bases, leaving 6 bases between them. The CDR3 spells CASSIEGETQYF. DNA of the CDR3: TGTGCCAGTAGTATTGAGGGAGAGACCCAGTACTTC.

The rearrangement uses TRBV20-1 and TRBJ2-7; D is possibly TRBD1 (5 bases). The CDR3 runs to 11 residues. V was cut by 6 bases and J by 3 bases, with 9 bases left in between. Germline loops: CDR1 DFQATT, CDR2 SNEGSKA (reference sequence). CDR3 bases: TGCAGTGCCCCGGACAACTACGAGCAGTACTTC. As protein: CSAPDNYEQYF.

This clone was counted only a few times. This chain joins TRBV5-1 and TRBJ1-1; 10 bases align to TRBD1. There are 15 residues in the CDR3. Germline CDR1 and CDR2: SGHRS and YFSETQ. V was clipped by 4 bases and J by 6 bases; unmatched bases: 9. The CDR3 DNA sequence: TGCGCCAGCAGCCCCGGACGGACAGGGGGTCCTGAAGCTTTCTTT. Encoded protein: CASSPGRTGGPEAFF.

The chain is built from TRBV2 and TRBJ1-6, with D uncertain. V lost 7 bases and J 9 bases, leaving 19 bases between the germline ends. Germline CDR1 and CDR2: SNHLY and FYNNEI. This CDR3 has 15 residues. The CDR3 sequence: CASNPSPRHTSPLHF. CDR3 bases: TGTGCCAGCAACCCCTCCCCTCGACATACTTCACCCCTCCACTTT.

J is TRBJ1-5 and V is TRBV2; D remains unclear. The V end was cut by 2 bases, the J end by 2 bases, with 10 bases between. Germline loops: CDR1 SNHLY, CDR2 FYNNEI. CDR3 size: 15 residues. The chain's CDR3 is CASSELPRGNQPQHF. The CDR3 coding sequence is TGTGCCAGCAGTGAATTACCCAGAGGCAATCAGCCCCAGCATTTT.

This clone was recorded only once. The V and J genes are TRBV11-2 and TRBJ2-5; tentative D call: TRBD2 (6 bases). The V gene lost 1 base and the J gene lost 2 bases, with 14 bases spanning the gap. This CDR3 comprises 16 residues. Germline V gene sequence: CDR1 SGHAT, CDR2 FQNNGV. CDR3 residues: CASSLGTGVPQETQYF. CDR3 bases: TGTGCCAGCAGCTTAGGTACGGGGGTGCCACAAGAGACCCAGTACTTC.

J is TRBJ1-1 and V is TRBV6-1; 8 bases match TRBD1. Germline-derived CDR1 and CDR2 are MNHNS and SASEGT. This CDR3 spans 17 amino acids. J was trimmed by 0 bases and V by 0 bases; bases with no gene match: 6. The CDR3 spells CASSEASRGLLNTEAFF. CDR3 DNA sequence: TGTGCCAGCAGTGAAGCATCCAGGGGGCTGTTGAACACTGAAGCTTTCTTT.

This chain connects TRBV9 to TRBJ2-6; D call uncertain. CDR3 length: 14 residues. Trimming left V 0 bases short and J 15 bases short, with 16 bases between. Germline-derived CDR1 and CDR2 are SGDLS and YYNGEE. CDR3 nucleotide sequence: TGTGCCAGCAGCGTAGTCTCCGGCTTGGAAGACCTGACTTTC. Its protein is CASSVVSGLEDLTF.

This chain joins TRBV19 and TRBJ2-7, with D possibly called TRBD1 or TRBD2 (5 bases each). V lost 3 bases and J lost 2, with 11 bases in between. CDR3 length: 14 residues. Germline assignment: CDR1 LNHDA and CDR2 SQIVND (reference sequence). Here the CDR3 DNA reads TGTGCCAGTAGTATCCAGGGACCAACCTACGAGCAGTACTTC. This gives the protein CASSIQGPTYEQYF.

This clone was seen a handful of times. The chain recombines TRBV5-1 with TRBJ1-1; no reliable D call. CDR3 length equals 15 residues. The germline gives CDR1 SGHRS, CDR2 YFSETQ. Trimming shortened V by 2 bases and J by 5 bases, and 16 bases separated the two germline ends. CDR3 bases: TGCGCCAGCAGCTTACAAACCACCTCGGGTACTGAAGCTTTCTTT. Translation: CASSLQTTSGTEAFF.

This clone was seen a few times. The gene calls are TRBV19 and TRBJ2-2; TRBD2 matches 12 bases. Unmatched junction bases numbered 1, after V lost 8 bases and J lost 3 bases. The CDR3 sequence is 14 residues long. Per the germline V gene, CDR1 is LNHDA and CDR2 is SQIVND (reference sequence). In nucleotides, the CDR3 is TGTGCCAGTCGGACTAGCGGGGACACCGGGGAGCTGTTTTTT. This codes for CASRTSGDTGELFF.

The chain has TRBV7-6 and TRBJ1-1; D is unclear. Trimming shortened V by 4 bases and J by 3 bases, and 18 bases separated the two germline ends. The CDR3 loop spans 16 amino acids. Germline CDR1 and CDR2: SGHVS and FNYEAQ. The CDR3 DNA reads as TGTGCCAGCAGCTCCCCTCCAACGGGCGGGGACACTGAAGCTTTCTTT. Residues: CASSSPPTGGDTEAFF. The variable domain in full, with the rest retrieved from reference TRBV7-6 and TRBJ1-1, is GAGVSQSPRYKVTKRGQDVALRCDPISGHVSLYWYRQALGQGPEFLTYFNYEAQQDKSGLPNDRFSAERPEGSISTLTIQRTEQRDSAMYRCASSSPPTGGDTEAFFGQGTRLTVV.

V gene TRBV30 combines with J gene TRBJ1-6; D not certain. CDR3 size: 13 residues. Trimming took off 3 bases at V and 9 bases at J, with 12 bases between the two ends. The V gene's germline CDR1 is GTSNPN and CDR2 SVGIG (reference sequence). CDR3 sequence reads: CAWRGLGISPLHF. For the CDR3, the DNA is TGTGCCTGGAGGGGGTTGGGGATTTCACCCCTCCACTTT.

The gene calls are TRBV27 and TRBJ1-1; unclear D gene. V was cut by 5 bases and J by 11 bases, with 15 bases left in between. Germline V CDR1 and CDR2: MNHEY, SMNVEV (reference sequence). The CDR3 has 12 residues. The CDR3 loop is CASSPLNQAAFF. CDR3 DNA: TGTGCCAGCAGTCCACTGAACCAGGCCGCTTTCTTT.

J is TRBJ1-3 and V is TRBV5-1, with D perhaps matching TRBD1 (6 bases). Trimming removed 0 bases at V and 1 base at J, with 8 bases between. From germline, CDR1 is SGHRS and CDR2 YFSETQ. This CDR3 is built from 15 residues. The CDR3 is CASSLEDRSGNTIYF. The CDR3 coding sequence is TGCGCCAGCAGCTTGGAAGACAGGTCTGGAAACACCATATATTTT.